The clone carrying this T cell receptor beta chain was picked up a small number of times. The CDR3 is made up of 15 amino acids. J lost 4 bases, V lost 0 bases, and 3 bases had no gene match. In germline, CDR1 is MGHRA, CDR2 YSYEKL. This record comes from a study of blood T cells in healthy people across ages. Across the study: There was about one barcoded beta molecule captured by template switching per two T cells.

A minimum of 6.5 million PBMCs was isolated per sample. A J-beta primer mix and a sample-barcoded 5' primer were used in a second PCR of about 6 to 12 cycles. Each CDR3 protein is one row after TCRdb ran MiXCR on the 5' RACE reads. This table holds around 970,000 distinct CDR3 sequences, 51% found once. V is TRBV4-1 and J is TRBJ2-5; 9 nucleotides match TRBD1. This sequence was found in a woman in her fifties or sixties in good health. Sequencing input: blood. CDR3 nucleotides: TGCGCCAGCAGCCAAGATACGGGACAGGGAGAGACCCAGTACTTC. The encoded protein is CASSQDTGQGETQYF.